This record covers a single T cell receptor (beta chain). V was clipped by 9 bases and J by 0 bases, with 17 bases between them. The CDR3 runs to 15 residues. CDR1 SGHAT and CDR2 FQNNGV come from the germline V gene. Unsorted bulk tissue, about 19-32 mg of it, served as the source for co-extraction of RNA and DNA. Starting from 500 ng of total RNA, TCR beta cDNA was produced with a primer in the constant region. Each TCR beta library was derived from three nested multiplex PCR rounds that employed slightly modified ARM-PCR. The first two PCR rounds used TRBV1-TRBV30 primers with a Cbeta primer, around 10 cycles each. MiXCR, run by TCRdb on the multiplex PCR reads, gives a single entry per CDR3 protein. The sample has 40,000 to 55,000 distinct CDR3 sequences, less than 75% seen once; the top ten hold roughly 29%. These data are taken from a study of tumor-infiltrating lymphocytes in primary liver carcinoma.

The specimen was liver tumor tissue from sampling region 5. The subset is: tumor region T5, tumor centre. The genes are TRBV11-2 and TRBJ2-5; possible D gene TRBD2, 6 bases. The TCR was taken from a man between 40 and 49 years old with primary liver carcinoma and hepatitis B virus infection. This CDR3 reads CARSRDSVHQETQYF. The CDR3 coding sequence is TGTGCCAGATCTCGGGACTCGGTCCACCAAGAGACCCAGTACTTC.